This T cell receptor (beta chain) was recovered during a study of T cells after yellow fever vaccination. This clonotype came up a few times. Its antigen is still unknown. Notes on the study in general: Peak timing came faster in the weaker secondary response, day 5 versus 15. Post-booster samples contained most primary-vaccination clones (more than 95% CD4, around 90% CD8).

TCRdb passed the 5' RACE reads through MiXCR, listing each CDR3 protein once. Found here are 150,000 to 200,000 distinct CDR3 sequences, roughly 9% of them singletons; the top ten hold 35% to 40%. V lost 1 base, J lost 9 bases, and 10 bases lay in between. Germline CDR1 SGHTA, CDR2 FQGTGA. The CDR3 spans 14 residues. This TCR came from a man aged 18-30 years who received the YFV17D yellow fever vaccine. The specimen comprised CD8+ T cells sorted from PBMCs, sampled 45 days after the yellow fever booster vaccination. V and J are TRBV7-3 and TRBJ1-6; a possible D gene is TRBD1 (5 bases). CDR3 nucleotide sequence: TGTGCCAGCAGCTTAAGGGCAGGGACTTCACCCCTCCACTTT. It specifies CASSLRAGTSPLHF. The complete variable domain, with remaining parts taken from reference TRBV7-3 and TRBJ1-6, reads GAGVSQTPSNKVTEKGKYVELRCDPISGHTALYWYRQSLGQGPEFLIYFQGTGAADDSGLPNDRFFAVRPEGSVSTLKIQRTERGDSAVYLCASSLRAGTSPLHFGNGTRLTVT.